The T cell receptor beta chain under discussion was sequenced for a study of blood T cell repertoires in COVID-19. V was cut by 6 bases and J by 3 bases, with 18 bases left in between. Per germline, CDR1 LNHDA and CDR2 SQIVND (reference sequence). The CDR3 contains 16 residues. Data came from immunoSEQ multiplex PCR; TCRdb stores just in-frame clones and leaves some out. The data show under 250,000 clones, 82% seen once. This clonotype was sampled from a woman at least 80 years old with acute or convalescent COVID-19. The chain joins TRBV19 to TRBJ1-3; the D is unclear. The sequencing sample was made of peripheral blood. The CDR3 region has the DNA TGTGCCAGTAGCTACCTTCACGGTTCCGGTGGAAACACCATATATTTT. This translates into CASSYLHGSGGNTIYF.